Here is one TCR beta chain with its context. Its cognate antigen is unknown. This entry is derived from a study of shared clonotypes between healthy human individuals. As for the study in general: A couple of women and a few men aged 18 to 49 made up the donors.

Findings and caveats of the study: Sharing across four donors was highest in naive CD4 (around 5%) and lowest in memory CD8 (0.4%). Clonotypes shared by all four donors outscored non-shared clonotypes in generation probability.

Germline CDR1 reads SGHVS; CDR2 reads FQNEAQ. This CDR3 has 15 residues. The run depth of the assay was deep. Only in-frame clones appear in the TCRdb table, and some are missing; sequencing was by immunoSEQ multiplex PCR. The sample has around 750,000 clones; around 72% are singletons. Sequenced sample: memory CD4+ T cells sorted from blood. The subset is: CD45RA-negative fraction. This clonotype was obtained from a woman aged 25 to 39 in good health. V is TRBV7-8 and J is TRBJ2-5; D perhaps matches TRBD2 (5 bases). The closer fit of TRBJ2-7 to the DNA end suggests the J call may be wrong. The DNA for the CDR3 is TGTGCCAGCAGCTTCCGGAGAACGGGGTTATACGAGCAGTACTTC. Translated: CASSFRRTGLYEQYF.